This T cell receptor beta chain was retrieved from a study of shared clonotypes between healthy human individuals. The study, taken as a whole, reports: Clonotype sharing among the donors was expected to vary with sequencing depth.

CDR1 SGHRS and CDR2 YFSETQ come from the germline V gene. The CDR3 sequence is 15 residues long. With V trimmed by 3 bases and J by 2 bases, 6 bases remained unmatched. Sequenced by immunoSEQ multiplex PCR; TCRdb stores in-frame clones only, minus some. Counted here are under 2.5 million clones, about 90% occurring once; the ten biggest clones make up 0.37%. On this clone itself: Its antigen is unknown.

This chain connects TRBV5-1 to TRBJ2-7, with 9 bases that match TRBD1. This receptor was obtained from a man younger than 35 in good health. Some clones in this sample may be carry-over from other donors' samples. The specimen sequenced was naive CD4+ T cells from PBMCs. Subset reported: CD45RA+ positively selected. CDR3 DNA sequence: TGCGCCAGCAGCTACTGGACAGGGGTAACCTACGAGCAGTACTTC. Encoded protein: CASSYWTGVTYEQYF.